These 7 T cell receptor beta chains share one sample of origin, sequenced in a study of OX40 agonist ivuxolimab in advanced cancers. Generated by immunoSEQ multiplex PCR, the TCRdb table keeps only in-frame clones and is missing some. The sample yields 40,000 to 55,000 clones, 80% to 90% seen once. Sequenced here: CD4+ or CD8+ T cells sorted from blood, sampled in a trial of the OX40 agonist ivuxolimab. The receptors originated from an adult with an advanced solid tumor such as melanoma, head and neck, liver or kidney cancer.

The chain combines TRBV2 with TRBJ2-2; D call uncertain. Germline loops: CDR1 SNHLY, CDR2 FYNNEI. This CDR3 is 10 amino acids long. With 4 bases removed from V and 11 bases from J, the gap between germline ends came to 5 bases. Written as DNA, the CDR3 is TGTGCCAGCAGTGGGTCTGAGCTGTTTTTT. Residues: CASSGSELFF.

The V and J genes are TRBV27 and TRBJ2-7; D remains ambiguous. In germline, CDR1 is MNHEY, CDR2 SMNVEV (reference sequence). Trimming stripped 5 bases from V and 4 bases from J, with 15 bases between. This CDR3 region has 14 residues. This CDR3 reads CASSPTSGPYEQYF. CDR3 nucleotide sequence: TGTGCCAGCAGTCCGACTTCCGGACCATACGAGCAGTACTTC.

This chain joins TRBV5-4 and TRBJ2-5; a possible D gene is TRBD2 (5 bases). Trimming cost V 2 bases and J 2 bases, with 10 bases left between them. In germline, CDR1 is SGHNT, CDR2 YYREEE (reference sequence). The CDR3 spans 14 residues. The DNA for the CDR3 is TGTGCCAGCAGCTTCAGAGGGAATCAAGAGACCCAGTACTTC. Translated: CASSFRGNQETQYF.

The chain uses TRBV19 and TRBJ2-7; possible D gene TRBD1, 6 bases. CDR1 and CDR2 from the germline V gene are LNHDA and SQIVND (reference sequence). This CDR3 has 14 amino acids. Trimming stripped 5 bases from V and 5 bases from J, with 16 bases between. CDR3 loop: CASSPQNRVHEQYF. In DNA, the CDR3 is TGTGCCAGTAGTCCGCAAAACAGGGTCCACGAGCAGTACTTC. Based on the CDR3 plus reference TRBV19 and TRBJ2-7, the full variable domain is DGGITQSPKYLFRKEGQNVTLSCEQNLNHDAMYWYRQDPGQGLRLIYYSQIVNDFQKGDIAEGYSVSREKKESFPLTVTSAQKNPTAFYLCASSPQNRVHEQYFGPGTRLTVT.

V and J are TRBV5-6 and TRBJ2-2, with 11 nucleotides matching TRBD2. V lost 6 bases, J lost 3 bases, and 7 bases stayed unmatched. The germline gives CDR1 SGHDT, CDR2 YYEEEE. The CDR3 has 16 amino acids. CDR3 sequence (DNA): TGTGCCAGCATACCTAGCGGGAGGTTTGACACCGGGGAGCTGTTTTTT. Its translation is CASIPSGRFDTGELFF.

The count of this clone is one. This rearrangement joins TRBV7-8 to TRBJ2-3; the match to TRBD1 covers 10 bases. Per germline, CDR1 SGHVS and CDR2 FQNEAQ. V lost 5 bases to trimming and J lost 1 base; unmatched junction nucleotides: 3. The CDR3 contains 15 residues. CDR3 bases: TGTGCCAGCAGCCCGGGGACAGGGGGCACAGATACGCAGTATTTT. The encoded protein is CASSPGTGGTDTQYF.

Here the CDR3 DNA reads TGTGCCAGCAGCTTGAGCCCGCAGGGCAATCAGCCCCAGCATTTT. Its protein is CASSLSPQGNQPQHF. The gene calls are TRBV5-4 and TRBJ1-5; the D is unclear. Germline V gene lookup returns CDR1 SGHNT and CDR2 YYREEE (reference sequence). The CDR3 has 15 amino acids. Deletions cut 1 base from V and 2 bases from J, with 10 bases between.